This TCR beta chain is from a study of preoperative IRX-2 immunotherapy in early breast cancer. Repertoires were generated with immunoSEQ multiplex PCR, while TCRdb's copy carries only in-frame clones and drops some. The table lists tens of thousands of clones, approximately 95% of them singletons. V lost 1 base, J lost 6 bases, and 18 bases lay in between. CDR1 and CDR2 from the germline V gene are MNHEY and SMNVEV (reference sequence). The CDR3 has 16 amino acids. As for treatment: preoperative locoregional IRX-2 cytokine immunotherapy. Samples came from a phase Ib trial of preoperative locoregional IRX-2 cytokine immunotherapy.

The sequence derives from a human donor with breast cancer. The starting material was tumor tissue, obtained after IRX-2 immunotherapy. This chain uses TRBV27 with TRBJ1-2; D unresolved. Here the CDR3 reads CASSLLAGSSRDGYTF. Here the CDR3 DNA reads TGTGCCAGCAGTTTATTGGCAGGCTCGTCGAGGGATGGCTACACCTTC.